These 3 T cell receptor beta chains were sequenced from one sample in a study of blood T cell repertoires in COVID-19. The repertoire was sequenced with immunoSEQ multiplex PCR; TCRdb's copy has only in-frame clones and lacks some. The table shows about 140,000 clones, with approximately 90% occurring only once. The sample was peripheral blood. These receptor sequences come from a human donor with COVID-19, enrolled during active disease. The donor label of this sample is uncertain.

This rearrangement joins TRBV20-1 to TRBJ2-7; TRBD2 aligns across 11 bases. Germline CDR1 reads DFQATT; CDR2 reads SNEGSKA (reference sequence). The CDR3 has 15 residues. The junction had 4 bases not matched to a gene; V was cut back by 3 bases and J by 0 bases. In nucleotides, the CDR3 is TGCAGTGCTAGTTATAGCGGGGGGGCCTCCTACGAGCAGTACTTC. Translated: CSASYSGGASYEQYF.

The chain employs TRBV19 and TRBJ1-4; D gene unclear. Trimming took off 3 bases at V and 6 bases at J, with 14 bases between the two ends. From germline, CDR1 is LNHDA and CDR2 SQIVND (reference sequence). CDR3 length: 15 amino acids. As DNA, the CDR3 is TGTGCCAGTAGTATTGGGGAGGTTACCTATGAAAAACTGTTTTTT. It codes for CASSIGEVTYEKLFF.

The chain has TRBV5-1 and TRBJ2-3; D not certain. Germline assignment: CDR1 SGHRS and CDR2 YFSETQ. This CDR3 is 17 amino acids long. Trimming stripped 1 base from V and 2 bases from J, with 17 bases between. CDR3 in amino acids: CASSLIGLGAFTDTQYF. The CDR3 DNA sequence: TGCGCCAGCAGCTTGATCGGGTTAGGTGCCTTCACAGATACGCAGTATTTT.